Below, one TCR beta chain is given with its context. The CDR3 runs 12 residues. CDR1 WNHNN and CDR2 SYGVQD come from the germline V gene (reference sequence). With 0 bases removed from V and 3 bases from J, the gap between germline ends came to 3 bases. Template switching introduced a universal primer site, and the cDNA bore unique molecular identifiers. TCRdb passed the 5' RACE reads through MiXCR, listing each CDR3 protein once. The table lists roughly 220,000 distinct CDR3 sequences, approximately 7.1% of them singletons. The data are from a study of identical twins. These records were also assigned to another study, of T cells expressing NK-cell markers. That publication notes: Dominant NKG2C+ clonotypes made up roughly 1.0-8% of CD8+ T cells in a handful of donors.

The rearrangement joins TRBV10-1 to TRBJ2-7; D not certain. Sequencing was performed on CD8+ T cells sorted from blood. This clonotype originated in a woman in her late teens or twenties in good health. CDR3 loop: CASSESDYEQYF. The CDR3 nucleotides read TGCGCCAGCAGTGAGTCGGACTACGAGCAGTACTTC.